This T cell receptor (beta chain) came from a study of Graves' ophthalmopathy and Graves' hyperthyroidism. Overall study results and limits: Separation of ophthalmopathy from stable hyperthyroidism was achieved by a 13-signature model, at approximately 87% sensitivity and roughly 77% specificity.

Ten or more counts support this clonotype. Its specificity is unknown. From germline, CDR1 is SGHVS and CDR2 FQNEAQ. The V end was cut by 1 base, the J end by 3 bases, with 13 bases between. CDR3 length: 15 residues. RNA transcripts served as template for amplifying TCR beta CDR3 sequences. RT-PCR with HTBI primers came first, then second-round multiplex PCR. TCRdb reanalysed the multiplex PCR reads using MiXCR and keeps one entry per CDR3 protein. Counted here are about 1.1 million distinct CDR3 sequences, about two fifths occurring once; the ten biggest clones make up over 8.5%. The gene calls are TRBV7-8 and TRBJ2-7, with TRBD1 as a possible D gene (6 bases). Sample: peripheral blood or thyroid tissue (not recorded which). The receptor was derived from an adult man with Graves' hyperthyroidism. The CDR3 sequence is CASSLGWQGHYEQYF. Written as DNA, the CDR3 is TGTGCCAGCAGCTTAGGTTGGCAGGGACACTACGAGCAGTACTTC.